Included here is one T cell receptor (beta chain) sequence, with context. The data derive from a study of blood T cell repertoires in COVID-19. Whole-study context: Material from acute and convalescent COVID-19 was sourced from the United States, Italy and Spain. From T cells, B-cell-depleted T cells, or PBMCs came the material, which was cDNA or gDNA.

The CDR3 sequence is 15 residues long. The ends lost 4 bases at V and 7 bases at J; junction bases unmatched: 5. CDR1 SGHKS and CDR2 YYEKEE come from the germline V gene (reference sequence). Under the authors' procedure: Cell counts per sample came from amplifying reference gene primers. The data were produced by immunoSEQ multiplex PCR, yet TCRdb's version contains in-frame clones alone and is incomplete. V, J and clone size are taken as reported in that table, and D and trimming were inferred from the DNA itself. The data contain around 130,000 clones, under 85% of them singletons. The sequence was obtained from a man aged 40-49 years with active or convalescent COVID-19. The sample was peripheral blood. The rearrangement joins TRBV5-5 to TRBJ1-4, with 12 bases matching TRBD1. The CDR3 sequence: CASSDRDRGPEKLFF. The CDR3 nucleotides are TGTGCCAGCAGCGATCGGGACAGGGGGCCTGAAAAACTGTTTTTT. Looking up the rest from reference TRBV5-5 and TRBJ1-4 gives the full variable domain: DAGVTQSPTHLIKTRGQQVTLRCSPISGHKSVSWYQQVLGQGPQFIFQYYEKEERGRGNFPDRFSARQFPNYSSELNVNALLLGDSALYLCASSDRDRGPEKLFFGSGTQLSVL.